Listed below are T cell receptor beta chains from one sample, sequenced in a study of post-analysis software for immune sequencing data. One entry per CDR3 protein results from TCRdb running MiXCR on the PCR reads. The sample consists of a few hundred thousand distinct CDR3 sequences, approximately 38% of them appearing once. Sequenced: blood. These receptors all stem from a girl aged 2-10 years with multiple sclerosis. The CDR3 runs from the conserved cysteine through the conserved F or W. The D gene is left open where the match is weak. The size field is filled for only some rows; it gives once, few, many or a size class.

j_gene: TRBJ1-6
d_gene: NA
v_gene: TRBV6-2/TRBV6-3
abundance: NA
CDR3nt: TGTGCCAGCAGTTACCCCAAGGAGTCGACCGTCGATCCACCCCTCCACTTT
CDR3aa: CASSYPKESTVDPPLHF

j_gene: TRBJ2-7
d_gene: TRBD2
v_gene: TRBV7-9
abundance: NA
CDR3nt: TGTGCCAGCAGCTCCAGAACTAGCGGAACAGCCTACGAGCAGTACTTC
CDR3aa: CASSSRTSGTAYEQYF

j_gene: TRBJ2-3
d_gene: NA
v_gene: TRBV20-1
abundance: NA
CDR3nt: TGCAGTGCTAGAGATCCCATCACGGGAGATACGCAGTATTTT
CDR3aa: CSARDPITGDTQYF

j_gene: TRBJ1-2
d_gene: NA
v_gene: TRBV29-1
abundance: NA
CDR3nt: TGCAGCGTTGTTTTGAGTCCTGCCAGGGGAGAAAACTATGGCTACACCTTC
CDR3aa: CSVVLSPARGENYGYTF

j_gene: TRBJ2-7
d_gene: NA
v_gene: TRBV20-1
abundance: few
CDR3nt: TGCAGTGTCAACCCCGGGACACCCAACTCCTACGAGCAGTACTTC
CDR3aa: CSVNPGTPNSYEQYF

j_gene: TRBJ2-5
d_gene: TRBD2
v_gene: TRBV29-1
abundance: NA
CDR3nt: TGCAGCGTGGACCTAGCGGGAGGAGAGACCCAGTACTTC
CDR3aa: CSVDLAGGETQYF

j_gene: TRBJ2-6
d_gene: TRBD2
v_gene: TRBV6-2/TRBV6-3
abundance: NA
CDR3nt: TGTGCCAGCAGGCTGGGACTAGCTCCGTCTGGGGCCAACGTCCTGACTTTC
CDR3aa: CASRLGLAPSGANVLTF

j_gene: TRBJ2-7
d_gene: TRBD2
v_gene: TRBV20-1
abundance: NA
CDR3nt: TGCAGTGCTAGAGACCCCAGGCGGGAGGCCACCTACGAGCAGTACTTC
CDR3aa: CSARDPRREATYEQYF

j_gene: TRBJ1-2
d_gene: NA
v_gene: TRBV7-9
abundance: few
CDR3nt: TGTGCCAGCAGTACGATTGGGGGGGTAAGCTATGGCTACACCTTC
CDR3aa: CASSTIGGVSYGYTF

j_gene: TRBJ2-5
d_gene: NA
v_gene: TRBV28
abundance: NA
CDR3nt: TGTGCGAGCAGTGTCCGGACCCGGGACGGAAAAGAGACCCAGTACTTC
CDR3aa: CASSVRTRDGKETQYF

j_gene: TRBJ2-3
d_gene: TRBD2
v_gene: TRBV6-1
abundance: NA
CDR3nt: TGTGCCAGCAGAGGGACTAGCGGAGGAGGGGATACGCAGTATTTT
CDR3aa: CASRGTSGGGDTQYF

j_gene: TRBJ1-5
d_gene: NA
v_gene: TRBV6-5
abundance: NA
CDR3nt: TGTGCCAGCAGCATAAACAGGGAGCGAGGTCAGCCCCAGCATTTT
CDR3aa: CASSINRERGQPQHF

j_gene: TRBJ1-5
d_gene: NA
v_gene: TRBV28
abundance: few
CDR3nt: TGTGCCAGCAGTTTATATTCAACCCTCAATCAGCCCCAGCATTTT
CDR3aa: CASSLYSTLNQPQHF

j_gene: TRBJ2-1
d_gene: TRBD2
v_gene: TRBV7-9
abundance: few
CDR3nt: TGTGCCAGCAGCTTACTGACTAGCGGGACGAATGAGCAGTTCTTC
CDR3aa: CASSLLTSGTNEQFF

j_gene: TRBJ2-7
d_gene: TRBD1
v_gene: TRBV28
abundance: few
CDR3nt: TGTGCCAGCAGTTTTGCCCTCCCCACGGACAGGGACGTCAGGGCGCAGTACTTC
CDR3aa: CASSFALPTDRDVRAQYF

j_gene: TRBJ1-3
d_gene: TRBD1
v_gene: TRBV6-6
abundance: NA
CDR3nt: TGTGCCAGTAGCCCGGAGGACAGGGTTTACACCATATATTTT
CDR3aa: CASSPEDRVYTIYF

j_gene: TRBJ2-4
d_gene: NA
v_gene: TRBV20-1
abundance: few
CDR3nt: TGCAGTGCTAGACTCCAGGGGAGGGAGGCCAAAAACATTCAGTACTTC
CDR3aa: CSARLQGREAKNIQYF

j_gene: TRBJ2-7
d_gene: NA
v_gene: TRBV6-2/TRBV6-3
abundance: NA
CDR3nt: TGTTCTACGGGGTACGAGCAGTACTTC
CDR3aa: CSTGYEQYF